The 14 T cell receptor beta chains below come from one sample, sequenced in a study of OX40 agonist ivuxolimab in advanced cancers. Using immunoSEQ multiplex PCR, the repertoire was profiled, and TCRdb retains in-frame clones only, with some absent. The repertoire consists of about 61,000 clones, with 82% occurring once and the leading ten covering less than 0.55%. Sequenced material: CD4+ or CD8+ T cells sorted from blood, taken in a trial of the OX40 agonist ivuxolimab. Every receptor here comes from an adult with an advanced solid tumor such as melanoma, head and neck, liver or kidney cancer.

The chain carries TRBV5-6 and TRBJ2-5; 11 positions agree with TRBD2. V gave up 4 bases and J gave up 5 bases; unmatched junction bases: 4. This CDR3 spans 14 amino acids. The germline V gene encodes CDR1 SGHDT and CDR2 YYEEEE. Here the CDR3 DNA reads TGTGCCAGCAGCCCGGGACTAGCGGTTGAGACCCAGTACTTC. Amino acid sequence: CASSPGLAVETQYF.

CDR3 residues: CASTSSYTGELFF. The CDR3 DNA is TGTGCCAGCACCTCCTCCTACACCGGGGAGCTGTTTTTT. The rearrangement uses TRBV5-5 and TRBJ2-2; unclear D gene. CDR3 size: 13 residues. The V and J ends lost 6 bases and 3 bases respectively, with 9 bases between them. Germline V gives CDR1 SGHKS, CDR2 YYEKEE (reference sequence).

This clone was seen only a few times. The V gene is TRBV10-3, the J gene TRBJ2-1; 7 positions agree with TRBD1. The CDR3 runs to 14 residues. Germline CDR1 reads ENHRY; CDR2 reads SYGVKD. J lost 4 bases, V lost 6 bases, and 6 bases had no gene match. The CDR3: CAIRGDREYNEQFF. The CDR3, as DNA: TGTGCCATCAGGGGGGACAGAGAATACAATGAGCAGTTCTTC.

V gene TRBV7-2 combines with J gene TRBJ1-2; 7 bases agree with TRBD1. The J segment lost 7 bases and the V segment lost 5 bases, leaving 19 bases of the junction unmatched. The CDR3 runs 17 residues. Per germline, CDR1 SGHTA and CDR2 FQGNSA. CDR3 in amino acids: CASSPTNRPTGITGYTF. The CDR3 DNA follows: TGTGCCAGCAGCCCGACCAACCGCCCGACAGGGATCACTGGCTACACCTTC. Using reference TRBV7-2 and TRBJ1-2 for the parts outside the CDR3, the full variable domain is GAGVSQSPSNKVTEKGKDVELRCDPISGHTALYWYRQSLGQGLEFLIYFQGNSAPDKSGLPSDRFSAERTGGSVSTLTIQRTQQEDSAVYLCASSPTNRPTGITGYTFGSGTRLTVV.

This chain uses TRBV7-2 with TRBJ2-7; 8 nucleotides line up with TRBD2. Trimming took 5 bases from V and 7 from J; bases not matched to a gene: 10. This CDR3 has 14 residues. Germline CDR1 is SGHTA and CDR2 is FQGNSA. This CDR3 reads CASSRGGTSREQYF. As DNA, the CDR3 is TGTGCCAGCAGCCGGGGGGGTACTTCCCGGGAGCAGTACTTC. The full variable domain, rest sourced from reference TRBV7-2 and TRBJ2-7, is GAGVSQSPSNKVTEKGKDVELRCDPISGHTALYWYRQSLGQGLEFLIYFQGNSAPDKSGLPSDRFSAERTGGSVSTLTIQRTQQEDSAVYLCASSRGGTSREQYFGPGTRLTVT.

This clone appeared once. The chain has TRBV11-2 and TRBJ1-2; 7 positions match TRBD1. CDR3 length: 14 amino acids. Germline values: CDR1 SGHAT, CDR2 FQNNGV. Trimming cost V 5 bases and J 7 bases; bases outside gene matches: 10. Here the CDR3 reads CASSQTRGGAGYTF. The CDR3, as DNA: TGTGCCAGCAGCCAAACCAGGGGGGGGGCTGGCTACACCTTC.

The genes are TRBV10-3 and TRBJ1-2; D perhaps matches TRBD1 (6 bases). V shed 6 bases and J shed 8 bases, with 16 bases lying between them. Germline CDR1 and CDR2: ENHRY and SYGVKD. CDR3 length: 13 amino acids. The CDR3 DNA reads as TGTGCCATCAGGGGGGGACAAACTCAAGGCTACACCTTC. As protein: CAIRGGQTQGYTF.

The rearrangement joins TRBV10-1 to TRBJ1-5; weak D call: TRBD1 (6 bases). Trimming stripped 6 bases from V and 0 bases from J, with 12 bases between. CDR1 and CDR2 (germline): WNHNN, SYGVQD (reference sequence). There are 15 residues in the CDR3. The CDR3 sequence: CASSRDINSNQPQHF. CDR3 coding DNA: TGCGCCAGCAGCCGGGACATAAATAGCAATCAGCCCCAGCATTTT.

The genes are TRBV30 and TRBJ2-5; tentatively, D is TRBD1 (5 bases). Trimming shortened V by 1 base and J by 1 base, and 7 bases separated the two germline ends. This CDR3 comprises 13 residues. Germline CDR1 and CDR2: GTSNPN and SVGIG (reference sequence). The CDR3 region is CAWSEGVQETQYF. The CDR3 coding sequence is TGTGCCTGGAGTGAAGGGGTCCAAGAGACCCAGTACTTC.

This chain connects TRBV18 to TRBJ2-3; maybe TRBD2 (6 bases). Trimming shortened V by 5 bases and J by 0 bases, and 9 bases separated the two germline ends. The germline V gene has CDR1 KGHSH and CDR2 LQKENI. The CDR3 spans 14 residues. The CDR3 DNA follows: TGTGCCAGCTCAGCTAGCGCTAGCACAGATACGCAGTATTTT. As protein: CASSASASTDTQYF.

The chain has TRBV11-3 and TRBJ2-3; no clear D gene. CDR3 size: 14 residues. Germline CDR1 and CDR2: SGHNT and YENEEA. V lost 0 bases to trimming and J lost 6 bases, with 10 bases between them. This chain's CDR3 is CASSLDLGSDTQYF. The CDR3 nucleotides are TGTGCCAGCAGCTTAGATCTGGGGTCCGATACGCAGTATTTT.

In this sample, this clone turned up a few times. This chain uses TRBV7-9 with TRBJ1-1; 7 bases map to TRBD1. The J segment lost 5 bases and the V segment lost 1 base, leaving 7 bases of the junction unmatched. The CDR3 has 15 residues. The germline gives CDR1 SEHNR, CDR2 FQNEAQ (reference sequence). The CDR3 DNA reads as TGTGCCAGCAGCTTAGTAGCAGGGGGAGGAACTGAAGCTTTCTTT. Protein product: CASSLVAGGGTEAFF.

The CDR3 nucleotides are TGCGCCAGCAGCTTGGGGAGTAGCACAGATACGCAGTATTTT. This sequence encodes CASSLGSSTDTQYF. This rearrangement joins TRBV5-1 to TRBJ2-3, with D hard to call. This CDR3 has 14 residues. Per the germline V gene, CDR1 is SGHRS and CDR2 is YFSETQ. The germline V and J ends were trimmed by 0 bases and 0 bases, with 5 bases remaining between them.

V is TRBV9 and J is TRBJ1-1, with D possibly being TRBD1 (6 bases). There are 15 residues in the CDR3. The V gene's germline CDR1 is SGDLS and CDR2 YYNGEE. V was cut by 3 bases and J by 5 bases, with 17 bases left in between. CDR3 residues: CASSALGTTGTEAFF. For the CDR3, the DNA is TGTGCCAGCAGCGCGCTCGGGACAACGGGAACTGAAGCTTTCTTT. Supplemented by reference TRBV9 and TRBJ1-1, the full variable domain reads DSGVTQTPKHLITATGQRVTLRCSPRSGDLSVYWYQQSLDQGLQFLIQYYNGEERAKGNILERFSAQQFPDLHSELNLSSLELGDSALYFCASSALGTTGTEAFFGQGTRLTVV.